These T cell receptor beta chains were read from a single sample in a study of human T cells and chemical hapten exposure. Using its own MiXCR run on the RACE reads, TCRdb lists one record per CDR3 protein. The sample has about 40,000 distinct CDR3 sequences, approximately 3.5% seen once; the top ten hold about 6.2%. Sequences were derived from whole blood, sampled in connection with sensitization to the hapten diphenylcyclopropenone (DPC). The receptors here all came from a man aged 35 to 55 with alopecia areata. Some clones in this sample may be carry-over from other donors' samples. CDR3s include the opening cysteine and the closing phenylalanine or tryptophan. The D gene is left open where the match is weak. Expanded clones are given a class, and other clones once, few, many or no size at all.

j_gene: TRBJ2-7
abundance: many
v_gene: TRBV19
d_gene: .
CDR3aa: CASSINEQAPTYEQYF
CDR3nt: TGTGCCAGTAGTATAAATGAACAGGCGCCAACCTACGAGCAGTACTTC

j_gene: TRBJ2-3
abundance: .
v_gene: TRBV10-2
d_gene: TRBD1
CDR3aa: CASRDRGTDTQYF
CDR3nt: TGCGCCAGCAGGGACAGGGGAACAGATACGCAGTATTTT

j_gene: TRBJ2-3
abundance: many
v_gene: TRBV18
d_gene: .
CDR3aa: CASSPPSAEDTQYF
CDR3nt: TGTGCCAGCTCACCACCCTCAGCGGAAGATACGCAGTATTTT

j_gene: TRBJ2-3
abundance: many
v_gene: TRBV7-6
d_gene: .
CDR3aa: CASSSPGGVADTQYF
CDR3nt: TGTGCCAGCAGCTCCCCAGGGGGGGTCGCAGATACGCAGTATTTT

j_gene: TRBJ2-7
abundance: many
v_gene: TRBV28
d_gene: TRBD1
CDR3aa: CASRTGTGSYEQYF
CDR3nt: TGTGCCAGCAGGACCGGGACAGGGTCCTACGAGCAGTACTTC

j_gene: TRBJ2-1
abundance: many
v_gene: TRBV12-3/TRBV12-4
d_gene: TRBD2
CDR3aa: CASGPSGILREQFF
CDR3nt: TGTGCCAGCGGGCCTAGCGGGATCCTAAGGGAGCAGTTCTTC

j_gene: TRBJ2-5
abundance: .
v_gene: TRBV3-2
d_gene: .
CDR3aa: CASSQGAGQETQYF
CDR3nt: TGTGCCAGCAGCCAAGGGGCGGGGCAAGAGACCCAGTACTTC

j_gene: TRBJ2-7
abundance: many
v_gene: TRBV6-2/TRBV6-3
d_gene: .
CDR3aa: CASSYDGTYEQYF
CDR3nt: TGTGCCAGCAGTTACGACGGAACCTACGAGCAGTACTTC

j_gene: TRBJ1-1
abundance: few
v_gene: TRBV25-1
d_gene: .
CDR3aa: CASSEGENTEAFF
CDR3nt: TGTGCCAGCAGTGAAGGAGAGAACACTGAAGCTTTCTTT

j_gene: TRBJ2-1
abundance: many
v_gene: TRBV7-9
d_gene: .
CDR3aa: CASSLKGTSSYNEQFF
CDR3nt: TGTGCCAGCAGCTTAAAGGGGACGAGCTCCTACAATGAGCAGTTCTTC

j_gene: TRBJ2-3
abundance: many
v_gene: TRBV4-3
d_gene: .
CDR3aa: CASSRRPSFADTQYF
CDR3nt: TGCGCCAGCAGCCGACGCCCTAGCTTCGCAGATACGCAGTATTTT

j_gene: TRBJ1-1
abundance: many
v_gene: TRBV5-6
d_gene: .
CDR3aa: CASSFVESHTEAFF
CDR3nt: TGTGCCAGCAGCTTTGTGGAGAGTCACACTGAAGCTTTCTTT

j_gene: TRBJ2-3
abundance: medium-sized
v_gene: TRBV25-1
d_gene: TRBD1
CDR3aa: CASKGTGRRADTQYF
CDR3nt: TGTGCCAGTAAAGGGACAGGGAGGAGGGCAGATACGCAGTATTTT

j_gene: TRBJ2-7
abundance: many
v_gene: TRBV28
d_gene: TRBD1
CDR3aa: CASSLTGATYEQYF
CDR3nt: TGTGCCAGCAGTTTGACAGGGGCGACCTACGAGCAGTACTTC

j_gene: TRBJ2-5
abundance: many
v_gene: TRBV3-1
d_gene: TRBD2
CDR3aa: CASSQPRQTSGGLSETQYF
CDR3nt: TGTGCCAGCAGCCAACCCCGCCAGACTAGCGGGGGTTTGAGCGAGACCCAGTACTTC

j_gene: TRBJ2-3
abundance: many
v_gene: TRBV7-2
d_gene: .
CDR3aa: CASSLSSRGVGTDTQYF
CDR3nt: TGTGCCAGCAGCTTATCTTCGCGGGGAGTTGGCACAGATACGCAGTATTTT

j_gene: TRBJ2-7
abundance: many
v_gene: TRBV27
d_gene: .
CDR3aa: CASSWGFRYEQYF
CDR3nt: TGTGCCAGCAGTTGGGGTTTCAGATACGAGCAGTACTTC

j_gene: TRBJ1-1
abundance: few
v_gene: TRBV5-1
d_gene: .
CDR3aa: CASSQGTITEAFF
CDR3nt: TGCGCCAGCAGCCAAGGGACCATCACTGAAGCTTTCTTT

j_gene: TRBJ2-7
abundance: many
v_gene: TRBV27
d_gene: TRBD1
CDR3aa: CASSLSAGGIEQYF
CDR3nt: TGTGCCAGCAGTTTATCAGCAGGGGGTATCGAGCAGTACTTC

j_gene: TRBJ1-1
abundance: many
v_gene: TRBV7-2
d_gene: .
CDR3aa: CASSSWGPNTEAFF
CDR3nt: TGTGCCAGCAGCTCTTGGGGGCCGAACACTGAAGCTTTCTTT

j_gene: TRBJ2-4
abundance: few
v_gene: TRBV29-1
d_gene: TRBD2
CDR3aa: CSVVGELAGVAKNIQYF
CDR3nt: TGCAGCGTTGTAGGGGAATTAGCGGGAGTAGCCAAAAACATTCAGTACTTC

j_gene: TRBJ2-1
abundance: many
v_gene: TRBV6-5
d_gene: .
CDR3aa: CASSSGSGYNEQFF
CDR3nt: TGTGCCAGCAGTTCCGGGAGCGGGTACAATGAGCAGTTCTTC

j_gene: TRBJ1-1
abundance: few
v_gene: TRBV6-6
d_gene: TRBD1
CDR3aa: CASRPWTGNTEAFF
CDR3nt: TGTGCCAGCAGACCCTGGACAGGGAACACTGAAGCTTTCTTT

j_gene: TRBJ2-7
abundance: medium-sized
v_gene: TRBV20-1
d_gene: TRBD2
CDR3aa: CSARDGRTRAKQYF
CDR3nt: TGCAGTGCTAGAGATGGTCGGACTAGGGCGAAGCAGTACTTC

j_gene: TRBJ2-7
abundance: many
v_gene: TRBV28
d_gene: TRBD2
CDR3aa: CASSFKTGTSAYSSYEQYF
CDR3nt: TGTGCCAGCAGTTTTAAGACCGGGACTAGCGCCTATAGCTCCTACGAGCAGTACTTC

j_gene: TRBJ2-7
abundance: many
v_gene: TRBV2
d_gene: .
CDR3aa: CASSGTVTYEQYF
CDR3nt: TGTGCCAGCAGTGGGACAGTTACCTACGAGCAGTACTTC

j_gene: TRBJ2-3
abundance: many
v_gene: TRBV18
d_gene: .
CDR3aa: CASSPPRRFGTDTQYF
CDR3nt: TGTGCCAGCTCACCACCCCGGCGTTTTGGGACAGATACGCAGTATTTT

j_gene: TRBJ2-3
abundance: many
v_gene: TRBV29-1
d_gene: .
CDR3aa: CSVPGPTDTQYF
CDR3nt: TGCAGCGTCCCGGGACCAACAGATACGCAGTATTTT

j_gene: TRBJ2-7
abundance: few
v_gene: TRBV11-2
d_gene: .
CDR3aa: CASSPVSRGYYEQYF
CDR3nt: TGTGCCAGCAGCCCCGTTTCGAGGGGCTACTACGAGCAGTACTTC

j_gene: TRBJ1-1
abundance: many
v_gene: TRBV20-1
d_gene: .
CDR3aa: CSVRGRGDRTEAFF
CDR3nt: TGCAGTGTCAGGGGTCGAGGGGATCGCACTGAAGCTTTCTTT

j_gene: TRBJ2-1
abundance: many
v_gene: TRBV10-3
d_gene: .
CDR3aa: CAISEGVSSYNEQFF
CDR3nt: TGTGCCATCAGTGAAGGGGTCAGCTCCTACAATGAGCAGTTCTTC

j_gene: TRBJ1-4
abundance: .
v_gene: TRBV19
d_gene: .
CDR3aa: CATSDRRFNEKLFF
CDR3nt: TGTGCCACTTCCGACAGGAGATTCAATGAAAAACTGTTTTTT

j_gene: TRBJ2-5
abundance: many
v_gene: TRBV5-1
d_gene: TRBD1
CDR3aa: CASSYDRGGQTQYF
CDR3nt: TGCGCCAGCAGCTACGACAGGGGTGGACAGACCCAGTACTTC

j_gene: TRBJ2-1
abundance: many
v_gene: TRBV5-1
d_gene: .
CDR3aa: CASSLDFDNEQFF
CDR3nt: TGCGCCAGCAGCTTGGACTTCGACAATGAGCAGTTCTTC

j_gene: TRBJ2-5
abundance: many
v_gene: TRBV29-1
d_gene: .
CDR3aa: CSVDGGAGEETQYF
CDR3nt: TGCAGCGTTGACGGCGGAGCAGGGGAAGAGACCCAGTACTTC

j_gene: TRBJ1-1
abundance: many
v_gene: TRBV28
d_gene: .
CDR3aa: CASSFGGPAEAFF
CDR3nt: TGTGCCAGCAGCTTTGGGGGCCCCGCTGAAGCTTTCTTT

j_gene: TRBJ2-3
abundance: many
v_gene: TRBV7-9
d_gene: TRBD2
CDR3aa: CASSLYSVGRAGDTQYF
CDR3nt: TGTGCCAGCAGCTTATACTCGGTCGGGAGGGCCGGAGATACGCAGTATTTT

j_gene: TRBJ2-2
abundance: many
v_gene: TRBV2
d_gene: .
CDR3aa: CASSGARINTGELFF
CDR3nt: TGTGCCAGCAGTGGGGCAAGGATCAACACCGGGGAGCTGTTTTTT

j_gene: TRBJ2-1
abundance: .
v_gene: TRBV3-1
d_gene: .
CDR3aa: CASLARGVANEQFF
CDR3nt: TGTGCCAGCCTCGCGAGAGGGGTTGCCAATGAGCAGTTCTTC

j_gene: TRBJ2-1
abundance: many
v_gene: TRBV5-5
d_gene: .
CDR3aa: CASSLAPQGPYNEQFF
CDR3nt: TGTGCCAGCAGCTTGGCCCCTCAGGGGCCCTACAATGAGCAGTTCTTC

j_gene: TRBJ2-2
abundance: many
v_gene: TRBV20-1
d_gene: TRBD2
CDR3aa: CSAKRVSGVNTGELFF
CDR3nt: TGCAGTGCGAAGAGGGTTAGCGGGGTGAACACCGGGGAGCTGTTTTTT

j_gene: TRBJ2-7
abundance: many
v_gene: TRBV27
d_gene: .
CDR3aa: CASSLAGSYEQYF
CDR3nt: TGTGCCAGCAGTTTAGCGGGGAGCTACGAGCAGTACTTC

j_gene: TRBJ2-7
abundance: few
v_gene: TRBV7-6
d_gene: TRBD2
CDR3aa: CASSLGGSIDEQYF
CDR3nt: TGTGCCAGCAGCTTAGGCGGGAGTATCGACGAGCAGTACTTC

j_gene: TRBJ2-1
abundance: many
v_gene: TRBV28
d_gene: .
CDR3aa: CASTPIGGDLYNEQFF
CDR3nt: TGTGCCAGCACCCCTATAGGAGGGGACCTCTACAATGAGCAGTTCTTC

j_gene: TRBJ2-1
abundance: many
v_gene: TRBV3-1
d_gene: TRBD2
CDR3aa: CASTIGGGLDSQFF
CDR3nt: TGTGCCAGCACCATCGGGGGAGGGTTAGACTCGCAGTTCTTC